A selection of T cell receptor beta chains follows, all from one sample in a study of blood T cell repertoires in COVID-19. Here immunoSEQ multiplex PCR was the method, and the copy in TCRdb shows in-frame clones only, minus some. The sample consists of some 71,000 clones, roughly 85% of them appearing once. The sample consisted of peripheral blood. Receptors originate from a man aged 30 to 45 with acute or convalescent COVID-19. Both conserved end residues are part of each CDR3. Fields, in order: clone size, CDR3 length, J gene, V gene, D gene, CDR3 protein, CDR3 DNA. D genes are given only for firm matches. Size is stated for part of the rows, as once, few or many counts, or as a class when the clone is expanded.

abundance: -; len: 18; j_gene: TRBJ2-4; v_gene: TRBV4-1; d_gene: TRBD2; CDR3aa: CASSQLLAGGLAKNIQYF; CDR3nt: TGCGCCAGCAGCCAACTACTAGCGGGAGGCCTAGCCAAAAACATTCAGTACTTC
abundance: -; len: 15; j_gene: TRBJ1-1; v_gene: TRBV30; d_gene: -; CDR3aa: CAWSVNFGGDTEAFF; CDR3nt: TGTGCCTGGAGTGTAAATTTCGGGGGGGACACTGAAGCTTTCTTT
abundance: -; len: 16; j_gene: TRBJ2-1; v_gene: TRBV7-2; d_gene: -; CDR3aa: CASSLRAGALGHEQFF; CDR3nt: TGTGCCAGCAGCTTAAGGGCAGGGGCGCTGGGACATGAGCAGTTCTTC
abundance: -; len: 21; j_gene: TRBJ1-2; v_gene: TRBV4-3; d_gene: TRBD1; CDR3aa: CASSQDSPGAGGTFSNYGYTF; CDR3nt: TGCGCCAGCAGCCAAGATTCCCCGGGGGCAGGGGGAACATTCTCTAACTATGGCTACACCTTC
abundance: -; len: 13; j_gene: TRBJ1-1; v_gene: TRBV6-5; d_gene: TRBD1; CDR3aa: CASGQGRNTEAFF; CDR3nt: TGTGCCAGCGGACAGGGTCGGAACACTGAAGCTTTCTTT
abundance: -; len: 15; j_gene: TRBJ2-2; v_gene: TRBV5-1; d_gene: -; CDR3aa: CASSDGQTSTGELFF; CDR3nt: TGCGCCAGCAGCGATGGACAGACGTCCACCGGGGAGCTGTTTTTT
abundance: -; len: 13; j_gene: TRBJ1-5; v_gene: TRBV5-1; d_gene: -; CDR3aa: CASSLAGNQPQHF; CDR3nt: TGCGCCAGCAGCTTGGCCGGGAATCAGCCCCAGCATTTT
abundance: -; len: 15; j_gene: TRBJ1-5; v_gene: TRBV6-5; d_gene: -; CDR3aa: CASRAGMNSNQPQHF; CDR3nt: TGTGCCAGCAGAGCCGGGATGAATAGCAATCAGCCCCAGCATTTT
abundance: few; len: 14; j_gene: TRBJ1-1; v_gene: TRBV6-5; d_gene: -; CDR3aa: CASRPFRSGTEAFF; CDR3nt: TGTGCCAGCAGACCCTTTAGATCGGGGACTGAAGCTTTCTTT
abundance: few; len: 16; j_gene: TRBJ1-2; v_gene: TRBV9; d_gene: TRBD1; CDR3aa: CASSIPGAGGNYGYTF; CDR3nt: TGTGCCAGCAGCATACCCGGGGCAGGGGGTAACTATGGCTACACCTTC
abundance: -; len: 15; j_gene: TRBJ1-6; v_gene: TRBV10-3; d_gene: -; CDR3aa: CAISAFRGGESPLHF; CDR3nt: TGTGCCATCAGTGCCTTCCGCGGGGGGGAATCACCCCTCCACTTT
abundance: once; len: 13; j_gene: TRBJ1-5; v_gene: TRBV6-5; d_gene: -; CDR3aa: CASSRQDNQPQHF; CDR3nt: TGTGCCAGCAGTAGACAGGACAATCAGCCCCAGCATTTT
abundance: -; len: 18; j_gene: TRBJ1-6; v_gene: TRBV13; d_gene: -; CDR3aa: CASSRKPGFRQKNSPLHF; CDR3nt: TGTGCCAGCAGCCGAAAGCCCGGCTTCCGACAGAAAAATTCACCCCTCCACTTT
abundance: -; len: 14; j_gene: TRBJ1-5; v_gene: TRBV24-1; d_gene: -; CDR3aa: CATSDRQDNQPQHF; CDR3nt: TGTGCCACCAGTGATCGACAGGACAATCAGCCCCAGCATTTT
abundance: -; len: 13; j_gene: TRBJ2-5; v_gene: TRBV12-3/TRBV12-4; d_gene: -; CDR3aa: CASSPRLQETQYF; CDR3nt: TGTGCCAGCAGTCCCAGGCTCCAAGAGACCCAGTACTTC
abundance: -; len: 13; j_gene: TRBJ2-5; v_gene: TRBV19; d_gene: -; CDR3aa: CASRDQTTRSQYF; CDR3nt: TGTGCCAGTAGGGACCAAACAACTAGGTCCCAGTACTTC
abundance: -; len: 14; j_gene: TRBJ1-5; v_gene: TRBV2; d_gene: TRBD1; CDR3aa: CASSGQGFNQPQHF; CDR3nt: TGTGCCAGCAGTGGACAGGGATTCAATCAGCCCCAGCATTTT
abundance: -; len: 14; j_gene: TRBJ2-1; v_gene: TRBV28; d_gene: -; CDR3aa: CASSNIGQSNEQFF; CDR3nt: TGTGCCAGCAGCAATATCGGACAGTCCAATGAGCAGTTCTTC
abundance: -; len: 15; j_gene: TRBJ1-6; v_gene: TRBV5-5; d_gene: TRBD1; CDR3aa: CASTKDRVGNSPLHF; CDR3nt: TGTGCCAGCACCAAGGACAGGGTGGGTAATTCACCCCTCCACTTT
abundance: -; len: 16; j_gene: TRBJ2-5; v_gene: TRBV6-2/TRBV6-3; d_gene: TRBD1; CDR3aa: CASSYSRQGARETQYF; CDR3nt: TGTGCCAGCAGTTACTCGAGACAGGGGGCCCGAGAGACCCAGTACTTC
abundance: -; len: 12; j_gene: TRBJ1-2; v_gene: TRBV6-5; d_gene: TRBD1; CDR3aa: CASTRTGYGYTF; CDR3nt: TGTGCCAGCACCAGGACAGGGTATGGCTACACCTTC
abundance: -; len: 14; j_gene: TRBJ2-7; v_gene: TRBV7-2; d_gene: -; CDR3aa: CASSRDSLPYEQYF; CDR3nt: TGTGCCAGCAGCCGTGACAGTCTTCCCTACGAGCAGTACTTC
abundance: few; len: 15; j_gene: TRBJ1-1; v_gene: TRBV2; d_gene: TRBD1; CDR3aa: CASSVDGTGTAEAFF; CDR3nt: TGTGCCAGCAGTGTTGATGGGACAGGGACGGCTGAAGCTTTCTTT
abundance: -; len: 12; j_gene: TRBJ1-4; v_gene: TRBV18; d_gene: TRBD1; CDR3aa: CASSQGQERLFF; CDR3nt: TGTGCCAGCTCACAGGGACAGGAAAGACTGTTTTTT
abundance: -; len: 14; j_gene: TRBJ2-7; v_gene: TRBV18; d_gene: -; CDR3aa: CASSPQQGGGEQYF; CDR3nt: TGTGCCAGCTCACCACAGCAGGGTGGGGGGGAGCAGTACTTC
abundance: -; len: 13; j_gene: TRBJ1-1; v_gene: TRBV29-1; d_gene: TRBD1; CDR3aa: CSVEDRWNTEAFF; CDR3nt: TGCAGCGTTGAGGACAGGTGGAACACTGAAGCTTTCTTT
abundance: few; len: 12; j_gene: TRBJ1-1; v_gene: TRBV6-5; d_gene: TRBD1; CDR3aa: CASRQGLTEAFF; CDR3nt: TGTGCCAGCCGACAGGGTTTGACTGAAGCTTTCTTT
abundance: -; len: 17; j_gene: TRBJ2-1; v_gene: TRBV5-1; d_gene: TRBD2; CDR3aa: CASSPGGSAGALDEQFF; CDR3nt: TGCGCCAGCAGCCCGGGGGGGTCGGCAGGGGCTTTGGATGAGCAGTTCTTC
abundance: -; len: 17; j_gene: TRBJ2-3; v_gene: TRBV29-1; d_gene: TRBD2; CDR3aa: CSVVRREPSGRADTQYF; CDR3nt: TGCAGCGTTGTCCGTCGCGAACCTAGCGGGAGGGCAGATACGCAGTATTTT
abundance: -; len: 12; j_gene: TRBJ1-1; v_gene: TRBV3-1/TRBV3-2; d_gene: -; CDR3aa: CASRQEGGRAFF; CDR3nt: TGTGCCAGCAGGCAGGAAGGAGGGCGGGCTTTCTTT
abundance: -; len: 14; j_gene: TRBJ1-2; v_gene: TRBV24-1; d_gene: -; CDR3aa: CATSDPGQGYGYTF; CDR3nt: TGTGCCACCAGTGACCCCGGGCAGGGCTATGGCTACACCTTC
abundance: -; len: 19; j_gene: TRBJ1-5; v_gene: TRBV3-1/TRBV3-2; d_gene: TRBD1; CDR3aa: CASSQGGDRGRPGNQPQHF; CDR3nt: TGTGCCAGCAGCCAAGGTGGGGACAGGGGGCGACCGGGCAATCAGCCCCAGCATTTT
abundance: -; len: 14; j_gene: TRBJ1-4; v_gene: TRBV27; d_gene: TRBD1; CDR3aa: CASSLTGNNEKLFF; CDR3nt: TGTGCCAGCAGTTTGACAGGGAACAATGAAAAACTGTTTTTT